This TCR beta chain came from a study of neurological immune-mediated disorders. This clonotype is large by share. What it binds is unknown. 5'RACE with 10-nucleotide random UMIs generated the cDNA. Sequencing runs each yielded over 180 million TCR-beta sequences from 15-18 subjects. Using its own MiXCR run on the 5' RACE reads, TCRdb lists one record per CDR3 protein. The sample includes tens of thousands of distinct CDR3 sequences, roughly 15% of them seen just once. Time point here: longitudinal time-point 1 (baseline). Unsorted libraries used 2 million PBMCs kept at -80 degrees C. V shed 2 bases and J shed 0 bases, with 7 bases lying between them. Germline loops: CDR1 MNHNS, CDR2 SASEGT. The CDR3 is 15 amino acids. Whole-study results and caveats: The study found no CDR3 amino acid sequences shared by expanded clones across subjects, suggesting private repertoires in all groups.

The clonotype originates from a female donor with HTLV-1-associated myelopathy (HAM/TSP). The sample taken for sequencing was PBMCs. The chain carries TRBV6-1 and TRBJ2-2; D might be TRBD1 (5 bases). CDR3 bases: TGTGCCAGCAGTGAATGGGGCGCGAACACCGGGGAGCTGTTTTTT. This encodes CASSEWGANTGELFF.